This passage covers 13 T cell receptor beta chains from one sample sequenced in a study of blood T cell repertoires in COVID-19. The data were produced by immunoSEQ multiplex PCR, yet TCRdb's version contains in-frame clones alone and is incomplete. The sample holds 90,000 to 120,000 clones, more than 70% seen once. The source material was peripheral blood. These receptors all come from a man aged 45-60 years with active or convalescent COVID-19.

The chain is built from TRBV25-1 and TRBJ1-2, with a weak D call TRBD1 (5 bases). CDR1 is MGHDK, CDR2 SYGVNS, per germline. There are 13 residues in the CDR3. Trimming cost V 3 bases and J 5 bases, with 10 bases left between them. The CDR3 here is CASSDDSEYGYTF. The CDR3 DNA follows: TGTGCCAGCAGTGACGACAGCGAGTATGGCTACACCTTC.

This clone was observed a single time. The V gene is TRBV5-4, the J gene TRBJ2-1; 11 nucleotides match TRBD2. With V trimmed by 4 bases and J by 10 bases, 16 bases remained unmatched. The CDR3 runs to 17 residues. Per germline, CDR1 SGHNT and CDR2 YYREEE (reference sequence). CDR3 protein: CASSPRLAGGGEGEQFF. The CDR3, as DNA: TGTGCCAGCAGCCCCCGGTTAGCGGGAGGGGGTGAGGGGGAGCAGTTCTTC.

The chain couples TRBV2 to TRBJ1-1; no clear D gene. Germline V gives CDR1 SNHLY, CDR2 FYNNEI. With 7 bases removed from V and 3 bases from J, the gap between germline ends came to 15 bases. The CDR3 has 14 amino acids. The CDR3 nucleotides read TGTGCCAGCACCCAGAGAGGGAGAGACACTGAAGCTTTCTTT. It codes for CASTQRGRDTEAFF.

The rearrangement links TRBV5-1 to TRBJ1-1; 9 bases agree with TRBD1. The CDR3 is 20 residues long. V lost 0 bases, J lost 1 base, and 16 bases stayed unmatched. Germline CDR1 reads SGHRS; CDR2 reads YFSETQ. CDR3 in amino acids: CASSLDGTGRSTAKNTEAFF. The CDR3 bases are TGCGCCAGCAGCTTGGACGGGACAGGGCGCTCGACCGCAAAGAACACTGAAGCTTTCTTT.

The V gene is TRBV28, the J gene TRBJ1-4; TRBD1 aligns across 9 bases. The CDR3 sequence is 14 residues long. Germline trimming cut 6 bases from V and 5 bases from J; bases unmatched to any gene: 4. Germline assignment: CDR1 MDHEN and CDR2 SYDVKM. CDR3 nucleotides: TGTGCCAGCAGCTCCGGACAGGGGAATGAAAAACTGTTTTTT. Protein product: CASSSGQGNEKLFF.

The chain joins TRBV6-5 to TRBJ1-2; unclear D gene. Trimming took off 4 bases at V and 4 bases at J, with 10 bases between the two ends. The CDR3 has 13 amino acids. Germline values: CDR1 MNHEY, CDR2 SVGAGI. CDR3 coding DNA: TGTGCCAGCAGTTCTGAGGGCCCCTATGGCTACACCTTC. It yields the protein CASSSEGPYGYTF.

The chain links TRBV6-2 or TRBV6-3 to TRBJ2-7, with TRBD2 matching over 8 bases. The CDR3 covers 15 residues. Per germline, CDR1 MNHEY and CDR2 SVGEGT. With V trimmed by 0 bases and J by 7 bases, 8 bases remained unmatched. Written as DNA, the CDR3 is TGTGCCAGCAGTTACTCTTCGGGAGGGACCTTTGAGCAGTACTTC. This translates into CASSYSSGGTFEQYF.

The chain is built from TRBV11-3 and TRBJ1-1, with 7 bases lining up with TRBD1. The CDR3 is 15 amino acids. The germline CDR1 and CDR2 sequences are SGHNT and YENEEA. With 4 bases clipped from V and 5 bases from J, the junction kept 10 bases outside the gene matches. CDR3 sequence reads: CASSSNRGEDTEAFF. The CDR3 DNA reads as TGTGCCAGCAGCTCGAACAGGGGTGAGGATACTGAAGCTTTCTTT.

This chain connects TRBV10-3 to TRBJ2-5, with D unresolved. V dropped 10 bases and J dropped 2 bases, with 14 bases sitting between them. Germline V lookup: CDR1 ENHRY, CDR2 SYGVKD. CDR3 length: 13 residues. The CDR3, as DNA: TGTGCCAGCCACCCTAACGGGCAAGAGACCCAGTACTTC. Amino acid sequence: CASHPNGQETQYF.

Of note for this clone: Its ends do not fully match the called genes, so a read error is possible. This chain joins TRBV6-6 and TRBJ2-7, with 9 positions matching TRBD1. This CDR3 has 11 residues. CDR1 MNHNY and CDR2 SVGAGI come from the germline V gene (reference sequence). CDR3 amino acids: CASSSRQGEFF. In DNA, the CDR3 is TGTGCCAGCAGTTCAAGACAGGGGGAATTCTTC.

The V call is TRBV18, the J call TRBJ1-1; TRBD1 might be the D (6 bases). This CDR3 region has 14 residues. V was cut by 4 bases and J by 5 bases, with 14 bases left in between. Germline V gene lookup returns CDR1 KGHSH and CDR2 LQKENI. CDR3 loop: CASSLEQGVTEAFF. The CDR3 bases are TGTGCCAGCTCACTCGAACAGGGAGTGACTGAAGCTTTCTTT. Based on the CDR3 plus reference TRBV18 and TRBJ1-1, the full variable domain is NAGVMQNPRHLVRRRGQEARLRCSPMKGHSHVYWYRQLPEEGLKFMVYLQKENIIDESGMPKERFSAEFPKEGPSILRIQQVVRGDSAAYFCASSLEQGVTEAFFGQGTRLTVV.

The rearrangement uses TRBV25-1 and TRBJ2-1; D gene unclear. CDR1 is MGHDK, CDR2 SYGVNS, per germline. V was shortened by 11 bases and J by 3 bases, with 11 bases between the two germline ends. The CDR3 consists of 12 residues. This CDR3 reads CAASGFYNEQFF. The CDR3 DNA follows: TGTGCCGCTTCGGGTTTCTACAATGAGCAGTTCTTC.

This CDR3 is CSADRESHTEAFF. DNA of the CDR3: TGCAGCGCCGACAGGGAGAGTCACACTGAAGCTTTCTTT. This sequence joins TRBV29-1 and TRBJ1-1; 7 bases match TRBD1. In germline, CDR1 is SQVTM, CDR2 ANQGSEA. This CDR3 is 13 amino acids long. Trimming took 7 bases from V and 3 from J; bases not matched to a gene: 8.